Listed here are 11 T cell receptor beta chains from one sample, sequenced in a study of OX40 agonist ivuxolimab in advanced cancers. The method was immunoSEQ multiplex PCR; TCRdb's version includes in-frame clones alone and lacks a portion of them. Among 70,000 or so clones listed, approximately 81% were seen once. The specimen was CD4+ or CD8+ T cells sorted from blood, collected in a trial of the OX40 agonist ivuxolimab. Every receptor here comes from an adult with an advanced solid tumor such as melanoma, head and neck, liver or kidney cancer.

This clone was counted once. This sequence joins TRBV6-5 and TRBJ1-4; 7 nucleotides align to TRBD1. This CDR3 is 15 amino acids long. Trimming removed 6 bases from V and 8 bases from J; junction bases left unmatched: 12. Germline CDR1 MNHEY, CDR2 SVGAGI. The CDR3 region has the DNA TGTGCCAGCAGCTCCACAGGGGTCGGTGAGGAAAAACTGTTTTTT. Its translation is CASSSTGVGEEKLFF.

CDR3 coding DNA: TGCAGCGGCGAATCCCCAGGGGGCTATGGCTACACCTTC. It codes for CSGESPGGYGYTF. The chain has TRBV29-1 and TRBJ1-2, with 7 bases fitting TRBD1. The CDR3 has 13 amino acids. Germline assignment: CDR1 SQVTM and CDR2 ANQGSEA. J was trimmed by 4 bases and V by 7 bases; bases with no gene match: 9.

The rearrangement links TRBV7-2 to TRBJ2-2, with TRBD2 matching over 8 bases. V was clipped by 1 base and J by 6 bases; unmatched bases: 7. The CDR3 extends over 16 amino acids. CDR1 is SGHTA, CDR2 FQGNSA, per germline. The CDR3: CASSLVKRGRPGELFF. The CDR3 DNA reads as TGTGCCAGCAGCTTAGTGAAGCGGGGGCGTCCCGGGGAGCTGTTTTTT.

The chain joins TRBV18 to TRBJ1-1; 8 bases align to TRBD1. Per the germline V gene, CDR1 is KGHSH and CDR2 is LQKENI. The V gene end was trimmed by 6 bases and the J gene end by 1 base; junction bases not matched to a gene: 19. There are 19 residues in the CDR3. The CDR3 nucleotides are TGTGCCAGCTCCCGCCAGGGGGCTACCTATTATACTCCGAACACTGAAGCTTTCTTT. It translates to CASSRQGATYYTPNTEAFF.

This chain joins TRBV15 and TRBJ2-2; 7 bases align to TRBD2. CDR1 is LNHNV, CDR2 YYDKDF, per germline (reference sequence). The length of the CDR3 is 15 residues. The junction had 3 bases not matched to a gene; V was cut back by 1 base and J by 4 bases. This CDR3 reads CATSRGGRGTGELFF. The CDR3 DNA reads TGTGCCACCAGCAGAGGGGGGAGGGGCACCGGGGAGCTGTTTTTT.

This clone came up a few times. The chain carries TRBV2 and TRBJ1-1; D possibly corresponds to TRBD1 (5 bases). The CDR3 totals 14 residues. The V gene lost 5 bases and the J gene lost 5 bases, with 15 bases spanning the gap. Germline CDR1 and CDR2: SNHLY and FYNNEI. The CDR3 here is CASSRNGGGTEAFF. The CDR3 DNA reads TGTGCCAGCAGTCGTAACGGGGGTGGGACTGAAGCTTTCTTT.

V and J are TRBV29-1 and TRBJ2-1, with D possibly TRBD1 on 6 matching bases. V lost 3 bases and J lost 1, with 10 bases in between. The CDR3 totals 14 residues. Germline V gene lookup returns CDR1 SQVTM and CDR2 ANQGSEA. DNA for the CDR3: TGCAGCGTTGAGCAAGGGGGTTCCTACAATGAGCAGTTCTTC. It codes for CSVEQGGSYNEQFF.

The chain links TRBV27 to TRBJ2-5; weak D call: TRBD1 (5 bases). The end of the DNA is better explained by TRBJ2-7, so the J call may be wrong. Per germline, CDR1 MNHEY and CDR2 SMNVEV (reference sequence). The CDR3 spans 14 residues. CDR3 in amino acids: CASSFVQGLGEQYF. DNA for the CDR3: TGTGCCAGCAGTTTCGTGCAGGGCTTGGGCGAGCAGTACTTC.

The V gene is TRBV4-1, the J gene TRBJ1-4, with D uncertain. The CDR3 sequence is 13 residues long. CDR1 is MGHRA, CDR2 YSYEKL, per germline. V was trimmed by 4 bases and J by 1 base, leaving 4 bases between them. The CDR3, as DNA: TGCGCCAGCAGCCCCGGAACTAATGAAAAACTGTTTTTT. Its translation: CASSPGTNEKLFF.

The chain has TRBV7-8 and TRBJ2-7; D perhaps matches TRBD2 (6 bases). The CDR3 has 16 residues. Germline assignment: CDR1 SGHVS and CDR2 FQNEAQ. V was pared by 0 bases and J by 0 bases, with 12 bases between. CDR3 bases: TGTGCCAGCAGCTTAGCGGGTGGCGGGGTCTCCTACGAGCAGTACTTC. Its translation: CASSLAGGGVSYEQYF.

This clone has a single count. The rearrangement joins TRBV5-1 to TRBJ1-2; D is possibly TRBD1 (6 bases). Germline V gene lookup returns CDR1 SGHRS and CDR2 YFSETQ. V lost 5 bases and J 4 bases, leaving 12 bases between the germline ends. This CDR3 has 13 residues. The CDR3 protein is CASRVDSPYGYTF. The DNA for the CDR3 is TGCGCCAGCAGGGTGGACAGCCCCTATGGCTACACCTTC.